This T cell receptor (beta chain) was retrieved from a study of PD-L1 blockade in urothelial cancer. Study information: About nine tenths of the roughly 30 patients comprised males who had bladder-origin urothelial cancer.

Assay: immunoSEQ multiplex PCR; the TCRdb copy retains only in-frame clones and omits some. Of more than 65,000 clones listed, approximately 86% are singletons. The V gene lost 6 bases and the J gene lost 4 bases, with 13 bases spanning the gap. The V gene's germline CDR1 is MNHEY and CDR2 SVGAGI. The CDR3 is made up of 15 amino acids. The clonotype originates from a woman in her seventies with urothelial cancer. The material was PBMCs, obtained around atezolizumab (anti-PD-L1) treatment. The chain has TRBV6-5 and TRBJ1-6; perhaps TRBD1 as D (5 bases). The CDR3 region has the DNA TGTGCCAGCAGCCGACAGAACCGATATAATTCACCCCTCCACTTT. It translates to CASSRQNRYNSPLHF.